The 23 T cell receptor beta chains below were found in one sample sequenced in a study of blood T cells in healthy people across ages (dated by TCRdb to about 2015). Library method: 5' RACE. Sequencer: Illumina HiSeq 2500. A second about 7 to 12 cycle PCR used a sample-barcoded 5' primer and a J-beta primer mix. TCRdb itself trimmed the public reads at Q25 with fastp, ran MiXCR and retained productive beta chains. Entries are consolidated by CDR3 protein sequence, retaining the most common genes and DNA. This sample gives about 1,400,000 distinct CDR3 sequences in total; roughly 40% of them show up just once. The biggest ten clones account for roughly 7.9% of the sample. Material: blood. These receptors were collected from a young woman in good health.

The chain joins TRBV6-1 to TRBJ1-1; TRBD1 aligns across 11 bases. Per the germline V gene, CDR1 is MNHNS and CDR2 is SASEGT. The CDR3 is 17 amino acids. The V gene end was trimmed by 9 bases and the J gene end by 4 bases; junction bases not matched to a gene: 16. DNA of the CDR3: TGTGCCAGGGCATCCCAGGGACAGGGGGAAAGGCCCACTGAAGCTTTCTTT. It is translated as CARASQGQGERPTEAFF.

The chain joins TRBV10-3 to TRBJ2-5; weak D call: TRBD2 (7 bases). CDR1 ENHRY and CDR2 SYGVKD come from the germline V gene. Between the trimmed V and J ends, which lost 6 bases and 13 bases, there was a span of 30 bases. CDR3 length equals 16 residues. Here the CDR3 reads CAIRAGGGGAYNERYF. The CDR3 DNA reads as TGTGCCATCAGGGCTGGGGGCGGGGGCGCTTACAATGAGCGGTACTTC.

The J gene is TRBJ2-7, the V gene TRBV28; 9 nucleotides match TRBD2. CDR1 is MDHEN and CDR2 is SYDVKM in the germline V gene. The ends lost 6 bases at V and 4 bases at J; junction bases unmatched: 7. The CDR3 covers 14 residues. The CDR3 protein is CASSAGTSLYEQYF. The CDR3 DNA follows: TGTGCCAGCAGCGCCGGGACTAGCTTGTACGAGCAGTACTTC.

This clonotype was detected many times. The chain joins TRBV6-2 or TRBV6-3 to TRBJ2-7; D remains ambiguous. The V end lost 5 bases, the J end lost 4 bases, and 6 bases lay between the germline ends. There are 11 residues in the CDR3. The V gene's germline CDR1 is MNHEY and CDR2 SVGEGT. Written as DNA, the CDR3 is TGTGCCAGCAGTCAACAGTACGAGCAGTACTTC. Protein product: CASSQQYEQYF.

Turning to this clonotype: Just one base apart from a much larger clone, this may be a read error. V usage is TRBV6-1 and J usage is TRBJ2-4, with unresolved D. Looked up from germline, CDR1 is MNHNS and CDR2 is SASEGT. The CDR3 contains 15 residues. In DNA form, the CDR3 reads TGTGTCAGCACCAAGGAAGATTTAGCCAAAAACATTCAGTACTTC. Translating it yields CVSTKEDLAKNIQYF.

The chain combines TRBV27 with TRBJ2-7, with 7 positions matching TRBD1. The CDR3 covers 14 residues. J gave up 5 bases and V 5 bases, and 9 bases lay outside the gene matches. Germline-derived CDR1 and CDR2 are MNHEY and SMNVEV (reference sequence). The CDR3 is CASSPSTGFHEQYF. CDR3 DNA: TGTGCCAGCAGTCCTTCGACAGGGTTCCACGAGCAGTACTTC.

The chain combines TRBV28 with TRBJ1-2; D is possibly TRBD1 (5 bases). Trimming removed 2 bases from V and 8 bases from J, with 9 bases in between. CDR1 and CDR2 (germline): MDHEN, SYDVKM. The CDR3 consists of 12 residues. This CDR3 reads CASSLPGRGYTF. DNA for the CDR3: TGTGCCAGCAGTTTACCAGGGAGAGGCTACACCTTC.

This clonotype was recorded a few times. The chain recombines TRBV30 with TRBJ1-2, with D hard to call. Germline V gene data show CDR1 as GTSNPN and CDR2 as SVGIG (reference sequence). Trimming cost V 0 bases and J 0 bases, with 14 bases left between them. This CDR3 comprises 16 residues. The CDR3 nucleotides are TGTGCCTGGAGTGTTCTGTCGACGACCCCTAACTATGGCTACACCTTC. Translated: CAWSVLSTTPNYGYTF.

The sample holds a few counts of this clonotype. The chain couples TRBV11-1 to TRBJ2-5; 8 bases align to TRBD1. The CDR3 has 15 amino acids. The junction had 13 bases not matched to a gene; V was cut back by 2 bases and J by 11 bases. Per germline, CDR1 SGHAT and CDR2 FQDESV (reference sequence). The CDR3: CASSLTQGAIYEQYF. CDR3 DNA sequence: TGTGCCAGCAGCTTAACGCAGGGGGCCATATATGAGCAGTACTTC.

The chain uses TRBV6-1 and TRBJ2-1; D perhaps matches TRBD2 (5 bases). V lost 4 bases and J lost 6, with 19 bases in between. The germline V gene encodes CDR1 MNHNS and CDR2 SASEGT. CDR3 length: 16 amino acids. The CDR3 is CASSAQEGLLINEQFF. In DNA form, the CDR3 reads TGTGCCAGCAGTGCCCAAGAGGGCCTGCTGATCAATGAGCAGTTCTTC.

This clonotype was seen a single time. The CDR3 sequence: CASSQDRTPQETQYF. The CDR3 DNA follows: TGTGCCAGCAGCCAAGATAGGACTCCCCAAGAGACCCAGTACTTC. V is TRBV4-2 and J is TRBJ2-5; weak D call: TRBD2 (5 bases). Germline lookup yields CDR1 LGHNA and CDR2 YNFKEQ. V lost 0 bases and J 1 base, leaving 9 bases between the germline ends. This CDR3 region has 15 residues.

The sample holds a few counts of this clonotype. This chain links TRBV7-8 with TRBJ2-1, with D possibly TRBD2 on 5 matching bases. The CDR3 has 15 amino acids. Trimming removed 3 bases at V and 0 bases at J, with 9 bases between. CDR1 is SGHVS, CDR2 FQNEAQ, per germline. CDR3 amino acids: CASSFSVSSYNEQFF. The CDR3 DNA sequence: TGTGCCAGCAGCTTTAGCGTGAGCTCCTACAATGAGCAGTTCTTC.

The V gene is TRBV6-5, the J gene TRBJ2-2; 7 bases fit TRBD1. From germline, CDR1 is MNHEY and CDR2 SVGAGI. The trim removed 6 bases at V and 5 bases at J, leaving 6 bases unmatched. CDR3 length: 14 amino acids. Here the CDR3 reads CASRFGTETGELFF. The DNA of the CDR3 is TGTGCCAGCAGGTTCGGGACAGAGACCGGGGAGCTGTTTTTT.

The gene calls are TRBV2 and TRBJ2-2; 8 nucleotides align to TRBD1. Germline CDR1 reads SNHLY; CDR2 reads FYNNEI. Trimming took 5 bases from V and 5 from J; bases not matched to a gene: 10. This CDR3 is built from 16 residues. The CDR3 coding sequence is TGTGCCAGCAGTAAAGGACAGGGTATTGGAACCGGGGAGCTGTTTTTT. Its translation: CASSKGQGIGTGELFF.

The CDR3 sequence is CASTAFSVTSTDTQYF. DNA for the CDR3: TGTGCCAGCACCGCCTTTAGCGTGACTAGCACAGATACGCAGTATTTT. The J gene is TRBJ2-3, the V gene TRBV6-1, with D perhaps TRBD2 (5 bases). The CDR3 spans 16 residues. V shed 7 bases and J shed 0 bases, with 17 bases lying between them. Germline loops: CDR1 MNHNS, CDR2 SASEGT.

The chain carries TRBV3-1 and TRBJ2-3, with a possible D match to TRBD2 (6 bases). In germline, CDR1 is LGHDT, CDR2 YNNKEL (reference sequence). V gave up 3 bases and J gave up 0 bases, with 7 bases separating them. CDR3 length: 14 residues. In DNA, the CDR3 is TGTGCCAGCAGCCATCGGGGGAGCACAGATACGCAGTATTTT. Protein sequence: CASSHRGSTDTQYF.

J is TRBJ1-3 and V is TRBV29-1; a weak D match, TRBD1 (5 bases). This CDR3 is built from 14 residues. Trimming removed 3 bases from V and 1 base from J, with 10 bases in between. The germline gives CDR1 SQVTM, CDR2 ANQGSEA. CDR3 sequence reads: CSVDGGGSGNTIYF. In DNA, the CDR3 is TGCAGCGTTGACGGGGGGGGTTCTGGAAACACCATATATTTT.

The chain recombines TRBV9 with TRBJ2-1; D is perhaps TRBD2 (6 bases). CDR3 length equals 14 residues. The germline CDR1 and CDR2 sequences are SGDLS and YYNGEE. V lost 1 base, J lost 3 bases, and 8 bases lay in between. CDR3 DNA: TGTGCCAGCAGCGTAAGCGGGTACTACAATGAGCAGTTCTTC. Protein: CASSVSGYYNEQFF.

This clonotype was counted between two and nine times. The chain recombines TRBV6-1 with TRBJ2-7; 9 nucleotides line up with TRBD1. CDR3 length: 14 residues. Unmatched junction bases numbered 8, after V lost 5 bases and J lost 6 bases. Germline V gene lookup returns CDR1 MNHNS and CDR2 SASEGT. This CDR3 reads CASSWTGERGEQYF. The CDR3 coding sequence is TGTGCCAGCAGTTGGACAGGGGAAAGGGGCGAGCAGTACTTC.

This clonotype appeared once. CDR3 nucleotides: TGTGCCTGGAGTGTTCAAGGGGAGACCCAGTACTTC. This sequence encodes CAWSVQGETQYF. V is TRBV30 and J is TRBJ2-5; D is ambiguous. The CDR3 contains 12 residues. Germline assignment: CDR1 GTSNPN and CDR2 SVGIG (reference sequence). V shed 0 bases and J shed 5 bases, with 7 bases lying between them.

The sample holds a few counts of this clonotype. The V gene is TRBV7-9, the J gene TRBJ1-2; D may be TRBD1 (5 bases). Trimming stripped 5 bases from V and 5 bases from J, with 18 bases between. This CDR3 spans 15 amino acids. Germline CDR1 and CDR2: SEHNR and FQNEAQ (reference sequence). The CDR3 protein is CASSPVGQGAYGYTF. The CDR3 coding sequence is TGTGCCAGCAGCCCGGTCGGACAAGGAGCGTATGGCTACACCTTC.

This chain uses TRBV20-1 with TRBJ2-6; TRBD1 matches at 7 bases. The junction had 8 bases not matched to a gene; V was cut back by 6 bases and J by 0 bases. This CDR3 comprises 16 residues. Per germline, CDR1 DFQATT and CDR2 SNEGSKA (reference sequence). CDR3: CSATTGSISGANVLTF. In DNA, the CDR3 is TGCAGTGCAACGACAGGGTCCATCTCTGGGGCCAACGTCCTGACTTTC.

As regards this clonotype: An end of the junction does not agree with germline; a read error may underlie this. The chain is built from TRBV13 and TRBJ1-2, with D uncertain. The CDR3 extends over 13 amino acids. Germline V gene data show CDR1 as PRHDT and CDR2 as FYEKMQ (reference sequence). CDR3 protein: CASSPMGVYGHTF. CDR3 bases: TGTGCCAGCAGCCCGATGGGAGTCTATGGCCACACCTTC.